These T cell receptor beta chains were read from a single sample in a study of cytotoxic CD8 clonotypes in ibrutinib-treated CLL. Using immunoSEQ multiplex PCR, the repertoire was profiled, and TCRdb retains in-frame clones only, with some absent. The table includes more than 110,000 clones, 75% to 95% detected once. This specimen consisted of PBMCs, obtained after 12 months of ibrutinib treatment. The receptor set was obtained from a human donor with chronic lymphocytic leukemia. The CDR3 runs from the conserved cysteine through the conserved F or W. Each record gives: CDR3 protein, CDR3 DNA, D gene, V gene, J gene, clone size. The D gene is left open where the match is weak. Clone size is given for some rows only: seen once, a few or many times, or a class if the clone is expanded.

CDR3: CASSLTGQIATNEKLFF
DNA: TGTGCCAGCAGCTTAACTGGACAGATAGCAACTAATGAAAAACTGTTTTTT
D: NA
V: TRBV28
J: TRBJ1-4
size: NA

CDR3: CASSLGNYGYTF
DNA: TGTGCCAGCAGCTTAGGGAACTATGGCTACACCTTC
D: NA
V: TRBV7-8
J: TRBJ1-2
size: NA

CDR3: CASSALTLGEQYF
DNA: TGCGCCAGCAGTGCCCTCACCCTGGGCGAGCAGTACTTC
D: NA
V: TRBV10-1
J: TRBJ2-7
size: NA

CDR3: CASSPQGQSYGYTF
DNA: TGTGCCAGCAGCCCCCAGGGCCAAAGCTATGGCTACACCTTC
D: NA
V: TRBV7-2
J: TRBJ1-2
size: NA

CDR3: CATSRDLSGEQFF
DNA: TGTGCCACCAGCAGAGATCTTAGTGGTGAGCAGTTCTTC
D: NA
V: TRBV15
J: TRBJ2-1
size: NA

CDR3: CASSIAFTDTQYF
DNA: TGTGCCAGCAGTATTGCGTTCACAGATACGCAGTATTTT
D: NA
V: TRBV9
J: TRBJ2-3
size: NA

CDR3: CASSAGLEGEYF
DNA: TGTGCCAGCAGCGCGGGACTCGAAGGGGAGTACTTC
D: NA
V: TRBV9
J: TRBJ2-5
size: NA

CDR3: CASREGQGRNTGELFF
DNA: TGTGCCAGCAGGGAGGGACAGGGGAGGAACACCGGGGAGCTGTTTTTT
D: TRBD1
V: TRBV5-6
J: TRBJ2-2
size: NA

CDR3: CASSFGGNTGELFF
DNA: TGCGCCAGCAGCTTCGGGGGGAACACCGGGGAGCTGTTTTTT
D: NA
V: TRBV5-1
J: TRBJ2-2
size: NA

CDR3: CASSVDFLAKNIQYF
DNA: TGTGCCAGCAGCGTGGACTTTCTAGCCAAAAACATTCAGTACTTC
D: NA
V: TRBV11-1
J: TRBJ2-4
size: once

CDR3: CASSLTGTGNEKLFF
DNA: TGTGCCAGCAGTTTAACCGGGACAGGGAATGAAAAACTGTTTTTT
D: TRBD1
V: TRBV28
J: TRBJ1-4
size: NA

CDR3: CASSFFGANVLTF
DNA: TGTGCCAGCAGCTTCTTTGGGGCCAACGTCCTGACTTTC
D: NA
V: TRBV7-2
J: TRBJ2-6
size: NA

CDR3: CATTAAGNQPQHF
DNA: TGTGCCACCACGGCTGCGGGCAATCAGCCCCAGCATTTT
D: NA
V: TRBV15
J: TRBJ1-5
size: NA

CDR3: CASSSSSGADTQYF
DNA: TGCGCCAGCAGTAGCTCTAGCGGGGCAGATACGCAGTATTTT
D: TRBD2
V: TRBV10-1
J: TRBJ2-3
size: NA

CDR3: CASSRGPGLAYNEQFF
DNA: TGTGCTAGCAGCAGAGGGCCGGGACTAGCCTACAATGAGCAGTTCTTC
D: TRBD2
V: TRBV7-7
J: TRBJ2-1
size: NA

CDR3: CASSFVEGPYEQYF
DNA: TGTGCCAGCAGCTTCGTCGAGGGCCCCTACGAGCAGTACTTC
D: NA
V: TRBV7-2
J: TRBJ2-7
size: NA

CDR3: CASSRPTNTGELFF
DNA: TGTGCCAGCAGTCGCCCGACGAACACCGGGGAGCTGTTTTTT
D: NA
V: TRBV25-1
J: TRBJ2-2
size: NA

CDR3: CASSYPRSPGELFF
DNA: TGTGCCAGCAGTTATCCCAGGAGTCCCGGGGAGCTGTTTTTT
D: NA
V: TRBV6-5
J: TRBJ2-2
size: NA

CDR3: CASSPNTGQGNQPQHF
DNA: TGTGCCAGCTCACCGAACACAGGGCAGGGCAATCAGCCCCAGCATTTT
D: NA
V: TRBV18
J: TRBJ1-5
size: NA

CDR3: CASRSPDRPIRTDTQYF
DNA: TGTGCCAGCAGATCACCCGACAGACCCATCCGCACAGATACGCAGTATTTT
D: NA
V: TRBV7-9
J: TRBJ2-3
size: NA

CDR3: CASSIAPFSYEQYF
DNA: TGTGCCAGTAGTATAGCACCGTTCTCCTACGAGCAGTACTTC
D: NA
V: TRBV19
J: TRBJ2-7
size: NA

CDR3: CASREGGYTAHETQYF
DNA: TGTGCCAGCAGGGAGGGGGGCTATACAGCGCACGAGACCCAGTACTTC
D: NA
V: TRBV28
J: TRBJ2-5
size: NA

CDR3: CASSLANLRYNEQFF
DNA: TGCGCCAGCAGCTTGGCGAATCTCCGTTACAATGAGCAGTTCTTC
D: NA
V: TRBV5-1
J: TRBJ2-1
size: once

CDR3: CASSLQGLTEQFF
DNA: TGTGCCAGCAGCCTCCAAGGACTCACTGAGCAGTTCTTC
D: NA
V: TRBV4-2
J: TRBJ2-1
size: few

CDR3: CASSPIQGEAFF
DNA: TGTGCCAGCTCACCAATCCAGGGTGAAGCTTTCTTT
D: NA
V: TRBV18
J: TRBJ1-1
size: NA

CDR3: CASSQAGTNNEKLFF
DNA: TGCGCCAGCAGCCAAGCCGGGACAAATAATGAAAAACTGTTTTTT
D: NA
V: TRBV4-1
J: TRBJ1-4
size: NA

CDR3: CASSRGQSYEQYF
DNA: TGTGCCAGCAGCCGAGGACAGTCCTACGAGCAGTACTTC
D: NA
V: TRBV28
J: TRBJ2-7
size: NA

CDR3: CASSLSGLTQETQYF
DNA: TGTGCCAGCAGCTTATCTGGACTAACCCAAGAGACCCAGTACTTC
D: NA
V: TRBV7-3
J: TRBJ2-5
size: NA

CDR3: CASKRTIRAGDYEQYF
DNA: TGTGCCAGCAAGAGGACCATCAGGGCGGGGGATTACGAGCAGTACTTC
D: TRBD2
V: TRBV28
J: TRBJ2-7
size: NA

CDR3: CASSPRTSGNNEQFF
DNA: TGTGCCAGCAGCCCCCGGACTAGCGGGAACAATGAGCAGTTCTTC
D: TRBD2
V: TRBV7-9
J: TRBJ2-1
size: NA

CDR3: CASSVAPHEQFF
DNA: TGTGCCAGCAGCGTAGCCCCCCATGAGCAGTTCTTC
D: NA
V: TRBV9
J: TRBJ2-1
size: NA

CDR3: CASRPGANTEAFF
DNA: TGTGCCAGCAGACCTGGGGCCAATACTGAAGCTTTCTTT
D: NA
V: TRBV6-5
J: TRBJ1-1
size: NA

CDR3: CSARLQVQFF
DNA: TGCAGTGCTAGGCTTCAGGTTCAGTTCTTC
D: NA
V: TRBV20-1
J: TRBJ2-1
size: NA

CDR3: CASSRGTAGNEKLFF
DNA: TGTGCCAGTAGCAGAGGGACAGCCGGAAATGAAAAACTGTTTTTT
D: TRBD1
V: TRBV19
J: TRBJ1-4
size: once

CDR3: CASSLDSGQSYEQYF
DNA: TGTGCCAGCAGCTTAGACTCGGGACAGTCCTACGAGCAGTACTTC
D: TRBD1
V: TRBV5-4
J: TRBJ2-7
size: NA

CDR3: CASSPRAGGKMNYEQYF
DNA: TGTGCCAGCTCACCACGAGCGGGAGGCAAGATGAACTACGAGCAGTACTTC
D: TRBD2
V: TRBV18
J: TRBJ2-7
size: NA

CDR3: CASSATSGELFF
DNA: TGTGCCAGCAGCGCTACTAGCGGGGAGCTGTTTTTT
D: NA
V: TRBV9
J: TRBJ2-2
size: NA

CDR3: CASSNFNRVAGELFF
DNA: TGTGCCAGCAGTAACTTTAACAGGGTCGCCGGGGAGCTGTTTTTT
D: NA
V: TRBV2
J: TRBJ2-2
size: large

CDR3: CAINREKKGDYGYTF
DNA: TGTGCCATCAACAGGGAAAAAAAAGGGGACTATGGCTACACCTTC
D: NA
V: TRBV10-3
J: TRBJ1-2
size: NA

CDR3: CASSGGGPIDEQYF
DNA: TGTGCCAGCAGCGGAGGAGGGCCAATCGACGAGCAGTACTTC
D: NA
V: TRBV6-5
J: TRBJ2-7
size: NA

CDR3: CASSLASKGYNEQFF
DNA: TGTGCCAGCAGTTTGGCCAGTAAGGGATACAATGAGCAGTTCTTC
D: NA
V: TRBV27
J: TRBJ2-1
size: NA

CDR3: CASSDGRGGYNEQFF
DNA: TGTGCCAGCAGTGACGGCCGAGGGGGTTACAATGAGCAGTTCTTC
D: NA
V: TRBV6-4
J: TRBJ2-1
size: NA

CDR3: CASSRTGTNYEQYF
DNA: TGTGCCAGCAGCCGGACAGGGACGAACTACGAGCAGTACTTC
D: TRBD1
V: TRBV7-2
J: TRBJ2-7
size: NA

CDR3: CASSRMDGAYEQYF
DNA: TGTGCCAGCAGCCGGATGGACGGAGCCTACGAGCAGTACTTC
D: NA
V: TRBV7-9
J: TRBJ2-7
size: NA

CDR3: CASNPGDENYEQYF
DNA: TGTGCCAGCAATCCCGGCGATGAGAACTACGAGCAGTACTTC
D: NA
V: TRBV2
J: TRBJ2-7
size: few

CDR3: CASSLLSTGETGELFF
DNA: TGTGCCAGCAGCCTCCTGTCGACAGGGGAAACCGGGGAGCTGTTTTTT
D: TRBD1
V: TRBV9
J: TRBJ2-2
size: NA

CDR3: CSVEDPPGGHTDTQYF
DNA: TGCAGCGTTGAAGACCCACCGGGGGGTCACACAGATACGCAGTATTTT
D: TRBD2
V: TRBV29-1
J: TRBJ2-3
size: NA

CDR3: CASSLGTGGLNTEAFF
DNA: TGCGCCAGCAGCTTGGGGACAGGGGGATTGAACACTGAAGCTTTCTTT
D: TRBD1
V: TRBV5-1
J: TRBJ1-1
size: NA

CDR3: CASGQGGYEQYF
DNA: TGTGCCAGCGGACAGGGGGGTTACGAGCAGTACTTC
D: TRBD1
V: TRBV25-1
J: TRBJ2-7
size: NA

CDR3: CATSPYRLVGGKQYF
DNA: TGTGCCACCAGCCCATACCGTTTAGTTGGAGGCAAGCAGTACTTC
D: NA
V: TRBV15
J: TRBJ2-7
size: NA

CDR3: CASKGLAGTETQYF
DNA: TGCGCCAGCAAGGGACTAGCGGGAACGGAGACCCAGTACTTC
D: TRBD2
V: TRBV10-2
J: TRBJ2-5
size: NA